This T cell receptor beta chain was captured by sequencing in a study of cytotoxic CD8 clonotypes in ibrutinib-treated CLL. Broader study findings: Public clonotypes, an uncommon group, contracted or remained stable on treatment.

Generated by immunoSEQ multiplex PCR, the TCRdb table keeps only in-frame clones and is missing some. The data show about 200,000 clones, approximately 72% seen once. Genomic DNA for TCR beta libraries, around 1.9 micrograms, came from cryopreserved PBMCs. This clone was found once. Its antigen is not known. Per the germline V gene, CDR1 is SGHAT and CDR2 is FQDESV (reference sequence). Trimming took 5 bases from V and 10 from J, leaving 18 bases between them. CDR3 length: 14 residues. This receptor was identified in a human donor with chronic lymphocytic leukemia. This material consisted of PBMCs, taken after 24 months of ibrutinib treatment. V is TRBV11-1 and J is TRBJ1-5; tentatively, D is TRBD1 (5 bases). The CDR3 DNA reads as TGTGCCAGCAGCCCGTGGGACGGCCATCGTCCCCAGCATTTT. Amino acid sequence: CASSPWDGHRPQHF.